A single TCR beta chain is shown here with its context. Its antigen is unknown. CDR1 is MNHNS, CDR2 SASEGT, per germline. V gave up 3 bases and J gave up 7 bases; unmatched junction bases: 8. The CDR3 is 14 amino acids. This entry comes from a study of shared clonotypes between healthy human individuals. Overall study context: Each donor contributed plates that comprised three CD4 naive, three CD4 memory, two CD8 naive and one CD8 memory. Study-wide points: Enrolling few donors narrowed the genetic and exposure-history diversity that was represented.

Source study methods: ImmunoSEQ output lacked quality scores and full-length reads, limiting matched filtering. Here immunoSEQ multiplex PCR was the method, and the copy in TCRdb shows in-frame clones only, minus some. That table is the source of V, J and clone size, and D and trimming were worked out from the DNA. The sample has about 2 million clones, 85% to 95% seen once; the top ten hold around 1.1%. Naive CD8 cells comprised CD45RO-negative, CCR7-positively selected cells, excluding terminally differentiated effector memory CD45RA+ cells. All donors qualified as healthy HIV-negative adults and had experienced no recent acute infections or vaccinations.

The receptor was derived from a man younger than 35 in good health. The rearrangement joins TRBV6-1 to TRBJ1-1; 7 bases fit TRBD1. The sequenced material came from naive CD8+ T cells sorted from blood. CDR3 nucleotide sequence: TGTGCCAGCAGTGACCTCGACAGGGTGAGTGAAGCTTTCTTT. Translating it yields CASSDLDRVSEAFF.